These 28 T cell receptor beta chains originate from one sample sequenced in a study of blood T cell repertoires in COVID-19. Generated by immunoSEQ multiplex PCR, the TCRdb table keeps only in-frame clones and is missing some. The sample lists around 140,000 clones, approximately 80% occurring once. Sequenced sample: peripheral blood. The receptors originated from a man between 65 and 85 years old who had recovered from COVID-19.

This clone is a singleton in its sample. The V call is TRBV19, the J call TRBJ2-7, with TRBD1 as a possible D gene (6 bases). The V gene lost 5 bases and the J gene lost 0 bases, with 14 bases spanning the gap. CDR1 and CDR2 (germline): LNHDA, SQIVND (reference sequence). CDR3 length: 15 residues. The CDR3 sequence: CASSFTTGGSYEQYF. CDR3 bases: TGTGCCAGTAGTTTCACGACAGGAGGCTCCTACGAGCAGTACTTC.

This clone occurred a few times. The CDR3 spells CASSGQGRGETQYF. In DNA, the CDR3 is TGTGCCAGCAGTGGTCAGGGGAGGGGTGAGACCCAGTACTTC. The chain couples TRBV25-1 to TRBJ2-5, with D possibly TRBD2 on 7 matching bases. Germline V gene sequence: CDR1 MGHDK, CDR2 SYGVNS. Trimming stripped 4 bases from V and 5 bases from J, with 14 bases between. The CDR3 is 14 amino acids. Using reference TRBV25-1 and TRBJ2-5 for the parts outside the CDR3, the full variable domain is EADIYQTPRYLVIGTGKKITLECSQTMGHDKMYWYQQDPGMELHLIHYSYGVNSTEKGDLSSESTVSRIRTEHFPLTLESARPSHTSQYLCASSGQGRGETQYFGPGTRLLVL.

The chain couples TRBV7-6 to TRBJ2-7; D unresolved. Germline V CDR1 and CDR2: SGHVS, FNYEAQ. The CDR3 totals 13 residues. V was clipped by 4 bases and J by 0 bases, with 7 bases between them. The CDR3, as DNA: TGTGCCAGCAGCTCGAGAAGCTCCTACGAGCAGTACTTC. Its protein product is CASSSRSSYEQYF.

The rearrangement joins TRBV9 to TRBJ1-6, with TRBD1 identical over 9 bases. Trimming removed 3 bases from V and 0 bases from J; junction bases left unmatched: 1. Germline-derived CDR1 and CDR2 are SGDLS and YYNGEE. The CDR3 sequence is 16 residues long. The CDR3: CASSGQGGSYNSPLHF. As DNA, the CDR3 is TGTGCCAGCAGCGGACAGGGGGGCTCCTATAATTCACCCCTCCACTTT.

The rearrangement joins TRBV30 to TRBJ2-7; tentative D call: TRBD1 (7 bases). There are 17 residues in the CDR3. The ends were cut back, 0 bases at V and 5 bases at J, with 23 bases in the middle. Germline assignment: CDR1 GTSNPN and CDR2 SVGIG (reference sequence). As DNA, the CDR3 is TGTGCCTGGAGTGTACGGGACTGGGCCAGGGGGGTCAACGAGCAGTACTTC. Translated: CAWSVRDWARGVNEQYF.

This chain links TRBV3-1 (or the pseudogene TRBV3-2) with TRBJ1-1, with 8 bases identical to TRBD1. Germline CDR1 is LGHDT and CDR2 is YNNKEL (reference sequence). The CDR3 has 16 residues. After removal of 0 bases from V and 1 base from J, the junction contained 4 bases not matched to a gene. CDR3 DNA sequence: TGTGCCAGCAGCCAAGATATGGGGACAGGGAACACTGAAGCTTTCTTT. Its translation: CASSQDMGTGNTEAFF.

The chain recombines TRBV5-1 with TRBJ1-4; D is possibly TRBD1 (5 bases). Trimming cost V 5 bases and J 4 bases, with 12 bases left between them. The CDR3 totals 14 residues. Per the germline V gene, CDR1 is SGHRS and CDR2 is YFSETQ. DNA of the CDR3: TGCGCCAGCAGTATCCAGGGTTTTAATGAAAAACTGTTTTTT. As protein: CASSIQGFNEKLFF.

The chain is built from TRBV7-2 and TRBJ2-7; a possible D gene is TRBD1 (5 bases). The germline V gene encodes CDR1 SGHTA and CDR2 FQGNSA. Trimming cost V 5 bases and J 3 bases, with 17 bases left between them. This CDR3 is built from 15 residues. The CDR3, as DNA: TGTGCCAGCAGCCCCACGGCAGGGCCACACTACGAGCAGTACTTC. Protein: CASSPTAGPHYEQYF.

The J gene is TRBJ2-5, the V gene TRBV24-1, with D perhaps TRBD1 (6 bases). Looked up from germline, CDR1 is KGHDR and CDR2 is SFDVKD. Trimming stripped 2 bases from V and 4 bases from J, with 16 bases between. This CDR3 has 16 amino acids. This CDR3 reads CATSDSNDRLGETQYF. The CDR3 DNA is TGTGCCACCAGTGATTCTAACGACAGGTTGGGAGAGACCCAGTACTTC.

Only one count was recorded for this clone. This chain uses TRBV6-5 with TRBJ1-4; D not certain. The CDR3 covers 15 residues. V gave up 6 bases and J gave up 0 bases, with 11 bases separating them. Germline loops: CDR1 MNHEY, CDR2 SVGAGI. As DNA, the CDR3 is TGTGCCAGCAGGCGAGAGGCGGCAACTAATGAAAAACTGTTTTTT. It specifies CASRREAATNEKLFF.

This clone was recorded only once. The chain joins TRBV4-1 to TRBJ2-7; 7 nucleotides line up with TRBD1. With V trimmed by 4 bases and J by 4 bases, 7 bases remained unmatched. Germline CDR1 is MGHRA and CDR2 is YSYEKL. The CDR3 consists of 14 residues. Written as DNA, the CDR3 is TGCGCCAGCAGCCCGGACAGGCCGCGGTACGAGCAGTACTTC. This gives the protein CASSPDRPRYEQYF.

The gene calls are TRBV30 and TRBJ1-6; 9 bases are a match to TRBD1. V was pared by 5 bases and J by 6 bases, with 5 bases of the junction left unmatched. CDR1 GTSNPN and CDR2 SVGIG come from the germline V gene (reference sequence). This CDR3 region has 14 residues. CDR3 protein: CAWGGQGLNSPLHF. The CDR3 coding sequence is TGTGCCTGGGGGGGACAGGGACTTAATTCACCCCTCCACTTT. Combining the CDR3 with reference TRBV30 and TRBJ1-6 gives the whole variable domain SQTIHQWPATLVQPVGSPLSLECTVEGTSNPNLYWYRQAAGRGLQLLFYSVGIGQISSEVPQNLSASRPQDRQFILSSKKLLLSDSGFYLCAWGGQGLNSPLHFGNGTRLTVT.

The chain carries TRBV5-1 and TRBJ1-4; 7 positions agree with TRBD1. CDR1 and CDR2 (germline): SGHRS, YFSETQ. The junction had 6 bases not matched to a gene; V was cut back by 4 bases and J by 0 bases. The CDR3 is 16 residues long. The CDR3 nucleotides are TGCGCCAGCAGCGGGGGGACAGCAGCAACTAATGAAAAACTGTTTTTT. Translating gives CASSGGTAATNEKLFF.

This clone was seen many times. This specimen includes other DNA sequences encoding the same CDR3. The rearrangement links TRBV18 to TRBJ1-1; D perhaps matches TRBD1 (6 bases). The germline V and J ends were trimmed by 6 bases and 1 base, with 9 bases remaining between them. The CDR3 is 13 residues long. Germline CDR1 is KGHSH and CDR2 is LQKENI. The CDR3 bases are TGTGCCAGCTCTCAACAGGGGAACACTGAAGCTTTCTTT. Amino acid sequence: CASSQQGNTEAFF.

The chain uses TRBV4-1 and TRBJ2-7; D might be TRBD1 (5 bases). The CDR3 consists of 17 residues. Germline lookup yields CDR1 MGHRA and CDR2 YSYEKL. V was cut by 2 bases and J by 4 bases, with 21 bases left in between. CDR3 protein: CASSQPRGGANIYEQYF. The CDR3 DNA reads TGCGCCAGCAGCCAACCAAGGGGTGGAGCAAATATATACGAGCAGTACTTC.

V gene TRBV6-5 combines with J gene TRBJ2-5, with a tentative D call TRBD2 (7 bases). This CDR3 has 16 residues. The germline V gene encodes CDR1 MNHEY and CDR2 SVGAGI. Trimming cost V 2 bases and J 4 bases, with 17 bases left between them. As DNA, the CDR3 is TGTGCCAGCAGTTACGGAGGGGGGGCTAGCCCAGAGACCCAGTACTTC. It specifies CASSYGGGASPETQYF.

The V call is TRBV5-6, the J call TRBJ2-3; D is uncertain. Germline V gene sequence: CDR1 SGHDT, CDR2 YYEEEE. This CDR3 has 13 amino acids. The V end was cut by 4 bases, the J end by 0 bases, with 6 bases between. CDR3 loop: CASSKQSTDTQYF. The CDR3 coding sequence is TGTGCCAGCAGCAAACAGAGCACAGATACGCAGTATTTT.

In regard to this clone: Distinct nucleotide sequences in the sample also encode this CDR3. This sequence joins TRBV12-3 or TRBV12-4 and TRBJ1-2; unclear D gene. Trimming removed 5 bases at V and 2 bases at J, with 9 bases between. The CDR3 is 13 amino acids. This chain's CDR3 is CASSPTGNYGYTF. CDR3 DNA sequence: TGTGCCAGCAGTCCCACGGGGAACTATGGCTACACCTTC.

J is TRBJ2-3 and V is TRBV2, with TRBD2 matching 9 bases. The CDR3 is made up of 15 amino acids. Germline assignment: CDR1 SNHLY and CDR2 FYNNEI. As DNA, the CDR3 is TGTGCAGACAGAAGGCGGGAGGGACCCACAGATACGCAGTATTTT. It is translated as CADRRREGPTDTQYF.

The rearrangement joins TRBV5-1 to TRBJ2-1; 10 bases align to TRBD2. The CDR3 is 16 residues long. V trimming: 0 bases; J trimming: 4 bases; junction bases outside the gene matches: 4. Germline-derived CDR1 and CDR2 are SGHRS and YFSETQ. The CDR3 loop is CASSLAGLAPYNEQFF. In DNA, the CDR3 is TGCGCCAGCAGCTTGGCGGGACTAGCGCCGTACAATGAGCAGTTCTTC.

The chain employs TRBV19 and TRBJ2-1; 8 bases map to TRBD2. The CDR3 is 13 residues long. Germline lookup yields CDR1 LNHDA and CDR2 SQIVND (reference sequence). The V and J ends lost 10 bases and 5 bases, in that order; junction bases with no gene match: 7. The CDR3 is CATWTSNHNEQFF. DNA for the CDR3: TGTGCCACTTGGACTAGCAACCACAATGAGCAGTTCTTC.

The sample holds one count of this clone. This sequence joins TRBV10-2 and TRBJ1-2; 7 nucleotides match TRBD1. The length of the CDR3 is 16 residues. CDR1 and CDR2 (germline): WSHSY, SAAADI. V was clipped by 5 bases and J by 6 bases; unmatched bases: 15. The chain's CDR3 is CASSQILRDSLNGYTF. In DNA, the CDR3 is TGCGCCAGCAGTCAAATACTCCGGGACAGTTTAAATGGCTACACCTTC.

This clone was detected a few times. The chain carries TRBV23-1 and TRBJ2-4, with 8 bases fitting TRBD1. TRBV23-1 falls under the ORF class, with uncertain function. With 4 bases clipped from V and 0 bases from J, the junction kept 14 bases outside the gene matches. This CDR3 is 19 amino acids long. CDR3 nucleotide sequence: TGCGCCAGCAGTCGGAAGACAGGGGAGCCCCCTTTAGCCAAAAACATTCAGTACTTC. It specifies CASSRKTGEPPLAKNIQYF.

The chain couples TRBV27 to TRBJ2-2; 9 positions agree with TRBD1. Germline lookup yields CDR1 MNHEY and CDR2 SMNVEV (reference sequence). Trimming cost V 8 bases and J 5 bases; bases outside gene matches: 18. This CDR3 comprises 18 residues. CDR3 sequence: CASRTPHTGGERTGELFF. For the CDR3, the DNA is TGTGCCAGCCGAACCCCCCACACAGGGGGCGAAAGGACCGGGGAGCTGTTTTTT.

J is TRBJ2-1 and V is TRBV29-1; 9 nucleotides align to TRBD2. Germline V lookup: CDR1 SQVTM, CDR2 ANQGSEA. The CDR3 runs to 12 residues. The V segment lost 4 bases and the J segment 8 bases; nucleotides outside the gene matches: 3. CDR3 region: CSVGGRGDEQFF. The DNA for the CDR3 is TGCAGCGTTGGCGGGAGGGGAGATGAGCAGTTCTTC.

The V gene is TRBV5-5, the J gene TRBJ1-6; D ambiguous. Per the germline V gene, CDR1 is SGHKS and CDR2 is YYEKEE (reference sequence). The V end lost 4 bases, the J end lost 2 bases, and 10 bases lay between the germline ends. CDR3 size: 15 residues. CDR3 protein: CASSTRSPYNSPLHF. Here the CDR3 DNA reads TGTGCCAGCAGCACCAGATCCCCCTATAATTCACCCCTCCACTTT.

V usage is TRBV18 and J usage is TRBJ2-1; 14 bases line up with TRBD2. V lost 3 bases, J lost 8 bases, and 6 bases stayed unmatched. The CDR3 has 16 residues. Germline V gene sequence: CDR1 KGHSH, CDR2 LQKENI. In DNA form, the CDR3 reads TGTGCCAGCTCACCGGGACTAGCGGGAGTAAATCATGAGCAGTTCTTC. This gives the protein CASSPGLAGVNHEQFF.

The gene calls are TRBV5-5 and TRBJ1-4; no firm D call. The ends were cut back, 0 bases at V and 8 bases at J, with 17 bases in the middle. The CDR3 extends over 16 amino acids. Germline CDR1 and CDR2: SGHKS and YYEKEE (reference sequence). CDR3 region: CASSLGPEGGFEKLFF. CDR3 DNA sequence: TGTGCCAGCAGCTTGGGTCCCGAGGGAGGGTTCGAAAAACTGTTTTTT. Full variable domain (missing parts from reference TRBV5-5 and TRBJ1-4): DAGVTQSPTHLIKTRGQQVTLRCSPISGHKSVSWYQQVLGQGPQFIFQYYEKEERGRGNFPDRFSARQFPNYSSELNVNALLLGDSALYLCASSLGPEGGFEKLFFGSGTQLSVL.